This T cell receptor beta chain was observed in a study of blood T cell repertoires in COVID-19. About the research overall: Sites in the United States, Italy and Spain provided acute and convalescent COVID-19 samples. T cells, B-cell-depleted T cells, or PBMCs provided the cDNA or gDNA that served as material.

This clone was seen only a few times. In the authors' workflow: Reference gene primer amplification gave nucleated cell count estimates. Some clones are missing from TCRdb's copy, which holds only in-frame ones; the method was immunoSEQ multiplex PCR. That table is the source of V, J and clone size, and D and trimming were worked out from the DNA. The sample contains roughly 140,000 clones, around four fifths of which appear only once. There are 15 residues in the CDR3. Germline values: CDR1 SGHKS, CDR2 YYEKEE (reference sequence). J lost 1 base, V lost 3 bases, and 3 bases had no gene match. The rearrangement links TRBV5-5 to TRBJ2-2, with 7 bases that match TRBD1. This clonotype was sampled from a woman in her 40s with active or convalescent COVID-19. Sample: peripheral blood. The CDR3 nucleotides are TGTGCCAGCAGCTCCGGGACAGTGAACACCGGGGAGCTGTTTTTT. This codes for CASSSGTVNTGELFF.